The 19 T cell receptor beta chains presented below share a single source sample, sequenced in a study of beta chain features in type 1 diabetes. Expressed TCRB transcripts were sequenced, since all the RNA that had been isolated was reverse transcribed. The table came from immunoSEQ multiplex PCR; TCRdb's copy has only in-frame clones and leaves some out. Here the sample spans roughly 140,000 clones, around 10% being singletons. Material for sequencing was central memory CD4+ T cells from blood. Every receptor here comes from a man between 18 and 35 years old in good health.

The V call is TRBV15, the J call TRBJ1-1, with unresolved D. The CDR3 is 15 residues long. Germline V gives CDR1 LNHNV, CDR2 YYDKDF (reference sequence). Trimming removed 0 bases at V and 2 bases at J, with 10 bases between. The CDR3 region has the DNA TGTGCCACCAGCAGAGATCCCCGGGGTAACACTGAAGCTTTCTTT. Its protein is CATSRDPRGNTEAFF.

This chain uses TRBV7-6 with TRBJ2-6, with 10 bases matching TRBD1. There are 16 residues in the CDR3. Per the germline V gene, CDR1 is SGHVS and CDR2 is FNYEAQ. The V gene end was trimmed by 5 bases and the J gene end by 2 bases; junction bases not matched to a gene: 3. CDR3 DNA: TGTGCCAGCAGCCCGGGACAGGGGACTGGGGCCAACGTCCTGACTTTC. Its translation: CASSPGQGTGANVLTF.

The rearrangement joins TRBV29-1 to TRBJ2-3; D assignment may be TRBD1 or TRBD2 (5 bases each). Germline V gene data show CDR1 as SQVTM and CDR2 as ANQGSEA. The V end lost 3 bases, the J end lost 5 bases, and 12 bases lay between the germline ends. The CDR3 covers 13 residues. In nucleotides, the CDR3 is TGCAGCGTTGAGAACGGGGCCGGAGATACGCAGTATTTT. It specifies CSVENGAGDTQYF.

This clone has more than one count but fewer than ten. This sequence joins TRBV4-3 and TRBJ2-7, with D unresolved. CDR1 and CDR2 from the germline V gene are LGHNA and YSLEER. Trimming removed 0 bases from V and 5 bases from J, with 11 bases in between. The CDR3 runs 14 residues. CDR3 loop: CASSQEPRDHEQYF. The CDR3 nucleotides are TGCGCCAGCAGCCAAGAGCCTAGAGACCACGAGCAGTACTTC.

The chain carries TRBV7-9 and TRBJ2-4; D may correspond to TRBD1 or TRBD2 (5 bases each). Germline values: CDR1 SEHNR, CDR2 FQNEAQ (reference sequence). The CDR3 runs 15 residues. The V end was cut by 2 bases, the J end by 1 base, with 9 bases between. DNA of the CDR3: TGTGCCAGCAGCTTACAGGGAGTGGCCAAAAACATTCAGTACTTC. This encodes CASSLQGVAKNIQYF. The complete variable domain, with remaining parts taken from reference TRBV7-9 and TRBJ2-4, reads DTGVSQNPRHKITKRGQNVTFRCDPISEHNRLYWYRQTLGQGPEFLTYFQNEAQLEKSRLLSDRFSAERPKGSFSTLEIQRTEQGDSAMYLCASSLQGVAKNIQYFGAGTRLSVL.

This clone was counted ten times or more. This rearrangement joins TRBV5-6 to TRBJ1-3, with D uncertain. This CDR3 is 15 amino acids long. Trimming took 0 bases from V and 3 from J, leaving 10 bases between them. Germline values: CDR1 SGHDT, CDR2 YYEEEE. The CDR3 DNA sequence: TGTGCCAGCAGCTTGGGTCAGTTATTTGGAAACACCATATATTTT. Translation: CASSLGQLFGNTIYF.

The sample holds a few counts of this clone. The chain combines TRBV4-2 with TRBJ1-2; maybe TRBD1 (5 bases). Trimming took off 1 base at V and 5 bases at J, with 11 bases between the two ends. CDR1 is LGHNA, CDR2 YNFKEQ, per germline. The CDR3 has 14 residues. The CDR3 DNA reads TGTGCCAGCAGCCAAGCTCTGCAGGGATATGGCTACACCTTC. Its protein product is CASSQALQGYGYTF.

This rearrangement joins TRBV30 to TRBJ1-1, with 9 bases aligning to TRBD1. Per the germline V gene, CDR1 is GTSNPN and CDR2 is SVGIG (reference sequence). J was trimmed by 3 bases and V by 6 bases; bases with no gene match: 5. The CDR3 totals 13 residues. CDR3 nucleotide sequence: TGTGCCTGTGGAGGGGACAGGGACACTGAAGCTTTCTTT. Protein product: CACGGDRDTEAFF.

The chain combines TRBV29-1 with TRBJ2-7, with 7 bases lining up with TRBD1. CDR3 length: 12 amino acids. J gave up 1 base and V 8 bases, and 5 bases lay outside the gene matches. Per germline, CDR1 SQVTM and CDR2 ANQGSEA. The CDR3 region has the DNA TGCAGCTTCCGGGACAGTTCCTACGAGCAGTACTTC. It is translated as CSFRDSSYEQYF.

The chain combines TRBV19 with TRBJ1-6; TRBD1 might be the D (5 bases). The germline V and J ends were trimmed by 4 bases and 8 bases, with 15 bases remaining between them. This CDR3 contains 15 residues. Germline assignment: CDR1 LNHDA and CDR2 SQIVND (reference sequence). CDR3 loop: CASSKWGGRDSPLHF. In DNA form, the CDR3 reads TGTGCCAGTAGTAAGTGGGGGGGTAGGGATTCACCCCTCCACTTT.

This clone was counted at least ten times. The J gene is TRBJ1-3, the V gene TRBV9; D is uncertain. V was pared by 0 bases and J by 2 bases, with 9 bases between. The CDR3 loop spans 15 amino acids. Germline lookup yields CDR1 SGDLS and CDR2 YYNGEE. The CDR3 sequence is CASSVVDYTGNTIYF. CDR3 nucleotide sequence: TGTGCCAGCAGCGTAGTAGACTACACTGGAAACACCATATATTTT.

The V call is TRBV28, the J call TRBJ2-5, with no clear D. The CDR3 extends over 14 amino acids. V lost 5 bases and J 2 bases, leaving 12 bases between the germline ends. Germline V gives CDR1 MDHEN, CDR2 SYDVKM. In DNA, the CDR3 is TGTGCCAGCAGTGCCCCGGACGCACAAGAGACCCAGTACTTC. Its protein is CASSAPDAQETQYF.

The table lists this clone with a few counts. The rearrangement joins TRBV5-5 to TRBJ2-1; D tentatively reads TRBD1 or TRBD2 (5 bases each). The CDR3 is 13 amino acids. Trimming took 2 bases from V and 3 from J, leaving 6 bases between them. Germline loops: CDR1 SGHKS, CDR2 YYEKEE (reference sequence). The CDR3, as DNA: TGTGCCAGCAGCTTTGGGGGCTACAATGAGCAGTTCTTC. Translation: CASSFGGYNEQFF.

The chain is built from TRBV7-9 and TRBJ2-3; TRBD1 matches 8 bases. The CDR3 is made up of 13 amino acids. Germline V gene lookup returns CDR1 SEHNR and CDR2 FQNEAQ (reference sequence). The J segment lost 9 bases and the V segment lost 6 bases, leaving 8 bases of the junction unmatched. CDR3 in amino acids: CASSSPGGTTQYF. Written as DNA, the CDR3 is TGTGCCAGCAGTTCGCCAGGGGGCACAACGCAGTATTTT.

The V call is TRBV7-9, the J call TRBJ2-5; D is possibly TRBD1 (6 bases). V gave up 2 bases and J gave up 4 bases, with 14 bases separating them. The CDR3 consists of 15 residues. Germline V CDR1 and CDR2: SEHNR, FQNEAQ (reference sequence). DNA of the CDR3: TGTGCCAGCAGCTTACAGGCAGGGGACGGAGAGACCCAGTACTTC. This gives the protein CASSLQAGDGETQYF.

V and J are TRBV18 and TRBJ2-7; D possibly corresponds to TRBD1 (5 bases). This CDR3 has 13 residues. Germline V lookup: CDR1 KGHSH, CDR2 LQKENI. V lost 5 bases and J lost 0, with 8 bases in between. Written as DNA, the CDR3 is TGTGCCAGCTCAGGACAAGGCTCCTACGAGCAGTACTTC. It is translated as CASSGQGSYEQYF.

This chain connects TRBV4-2 to TRBJ1-4, with 10 bases aligning to TRBD1. Germline CDR1 reads LGHNA; CDR2 reads YNFKEQ. The CDR3 loop spans 14 amino acids. V trimming: 4 bases; J trimming: 7 bases; junction bases outside the gene matches: 3. CDR3 protein: CASSPTGGGEKLFF. The DNA of the CDR3 is TGTGCCAGCAGCCCGACAGGGGGCGGTGAAAAACTGTTTTTT.

As concerns this clone: At the DNA level, this CDR3 is encoded by other sequences in the same sample as well. The V gene is TRBV7-9, the J gene TRBJ2-3; maybe TRBD1 (5 bases). The CDR3 contains 12 residues. Trimming stripped 5 bases from V and 5 bases from J, with 8 bases between. The germline gives CDR1 SEHNR, CDR2 FQNEAQ (reference sequence). The CDR3 DNA follows: TGTGCCAGCAGCCCGCAGGGAGATACGCAGTATTTT. This gives the protein CASSPQGDTQYF.

This clone was seen many times. The V call is TRBV25-1, the J call TRBJ2-3, with D perhaps matching TRBD2 (5 bases). CDR1 is MGHDK, CDR2 SYGVNS, per germline. Between the trimmed V and J ends, which lost 5 bases and 6 bases, there was a span of 12 bases. This CDR3 comprises 13 residues. CDR3 coding DNA: TGTGCCAGCAGTAAAATGGGAGTCGATACGCAGTATTTT. Residues: CASSKMGVDTQYF.